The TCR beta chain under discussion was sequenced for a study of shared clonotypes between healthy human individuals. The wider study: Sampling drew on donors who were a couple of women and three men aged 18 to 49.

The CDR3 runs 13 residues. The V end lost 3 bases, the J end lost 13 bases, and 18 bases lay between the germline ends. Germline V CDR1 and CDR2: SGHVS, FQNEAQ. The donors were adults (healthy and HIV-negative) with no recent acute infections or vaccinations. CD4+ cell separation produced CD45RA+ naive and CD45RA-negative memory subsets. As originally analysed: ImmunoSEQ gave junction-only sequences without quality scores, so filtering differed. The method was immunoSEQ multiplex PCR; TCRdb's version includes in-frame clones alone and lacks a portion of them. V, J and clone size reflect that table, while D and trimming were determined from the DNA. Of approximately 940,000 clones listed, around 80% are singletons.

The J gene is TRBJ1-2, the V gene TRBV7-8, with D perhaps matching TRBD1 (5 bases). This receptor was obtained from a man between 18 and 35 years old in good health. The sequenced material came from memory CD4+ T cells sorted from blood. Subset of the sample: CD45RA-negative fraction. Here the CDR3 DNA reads TGTGCCAGCAGCTTGTCGACCGAGACAGAGCTCACCTTC. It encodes CASSLSTETELTF.